In its sample, the clone carrying this T cell receptor (beta chain) was seen a few times. What it binds is unknown. TCRdb keeps only in-frame clones here, not all; method: immunoSEQ multiplex PCR. The data show 90,000 to 130,000 clones, with 85% to 95% seen just once and under 0.3% held by the top ten. The sample belongs to a study of graft-versus-host responses after intestinal transplantation. Whole-study findings and limits: Marrow from the recipient contained GvH clones, some of which had appeared first in ileum or blood.

Per the germline V gene, CDR1 is SGHTA and CDR2 is FQGNSA. V was clipped by 4 bases and J by 2 bases; unmatched bases: 4. CDR3 size: 15 residues. The V and J genes are TRBV7-2 and TRBJ1-3; TRBD1 matches at 8 bases. The sequenced sample was unstimulated CD4+ T cells sorted from spleen or lymph node cells, obtained before transplant. The TCR comes from a human donor who was the organ donor for an intestinal transplant. DNA for the CDR3: TGTGCCAGCAGCTCCGGACAGGGCACTGGAAACACCATATATTTT. It encodes CASSSGQGTGNTIYF.